A selection of T cell receptor beta chains follows, all from one sample in a study of response to subunit inactivated influenza vaccine. Using its own MiXCR run on the RT-PCR reads, TCRdb lists one record per CDR3 protein. The profile shows about half a million distinct CDR3 sequences, about 7.6% of them singletons. The sample was PBMCs from blood, taken roughly 24 months after vaccination. The source of these receptors is a man in his fifties or sixties who received an inactivated influenza vaccine. CDR3s include the opening cysteine and the closing phenylalanine or tryptophan. A D gene is named only where the DNA matches it firmly. Where a row states a size, it is once, few, many or the class of an expanded clone; other rows omit it.

V	D	J	size	DNA	CDR3
TRBV5-1	TRBD1	TRBJ1-1	-	TGCGCCAGCAGCTGGAAGTCCCGGGACAGGGGGTCCACTGAAGCTTTCTTT	CASSWKSRDRGSTEAFF
TRBV6-5	TRBD1	TRBJ2-4	-	TGTGCCAGCAGTTACTCCGGACAGGGGCTAGCCAAAAACATTCAGTACTTC	CASSYSGQGLAKNIQYF
TRBV12-3/TRBV12-4	TRBD2	TRBJ2-1	few	TGTGCCAGCAGTTTAGGCAGCGGGGGTGAGCAGTTCTTC	CASSLGSGGEQFF
TRBV12-3/TRBV12-4	-	TRBJ2-3	many	TGTGCCAGCAGTCGAAAGGACTCTCCCACAGATACGCAGTATTTT	CASSRKDSPTDTQYF
TRBV29-1	TRBD2	TRBJ2-5	few	TGCAGCGTTGAAACTAGCGGAGAGACCCAGTACTTC	CSVETSGETQYF
TRBV6-2/TRBV6-3	-	TRBJ2-1	few	TGTGCCAGCAGTTCCGGACGGGGGAGAAACAATGAGCAGTTCTTC	CASSSGRGRNNEQFF
TRBV6-2/TRBV6-3	TRBD1	TRBJ2-3	few	TGTGCCAGCAGTGCAACAGGGGGCGTTCTAGATACGCAGTATTTT	CASSATGGVLDTQYF
TRBV6-1	-	TRBJ2-1	many	TGTGCCAGCAGGGGGGACATCTCCTACAATGAGCAGTTCTTC	CASRGDISYNEQFF
TRBV9	-	TRBJ2-3	few	TGTGCCAGCACCCAGGGGGCGGGAGGAAGTGGGGATACGCAGTATTTT	CASTQGAGGSGDTQYF
TRBV6-5	-	TRBJ2-7	few	TGTGCCAGCAGTTACGGGGCGGGGTTCTCCTACGAGCAGTACTTC	CASSYGAGFSYEQYF
TRBV7-8	TRBD2	TRBJ2-1	few	TGTGCCAGCACCCCGGGGAGGGAACGGAACAATGAGCAGTTCTTC	CASTPGRERNNEQFF
TRBV27	-	TRBJ1-4	few	TGTGCCAGCAGTTTTGCCCTTAACGACGAAAAACTGTTTTTT	CASSFALNDEKLFF
TRBV27	-	TRBJ2-3	few	TGTGCCAGCAGGGGCAGGGGCAGAGATACGCAGTATTTT	CASRGRGRDTQYF
TRBV28	TRBD1	TRBJ1-5	-	TGTGCCAGCAGTTCCGACAGGGGGGGACAGCCCCAGCATTTT	CASSSDRGGQPQHF
TRBV5-1	-	TRBJ2-5	many	TGCGCCAGCAGCTTGACCCGACTGACCCAAGAGACCCAGTACTTC	CASSLTRLTQETQYF
TRBV7-9	TRBD2	TRBJ2-7	-	TGTGCCAGCAGCTTATTGGGACTAGAGACCTACGAGCAGTACTTC	CASSLLGLETYEQYF
TRBV29-1	-	TRBJ2-1	-	TGCAGCGTTGTTTCACGGGACGGCTACAATGAGCAGTTCTTC	CSVVSRDGYNEQFF
TRBV4-1	TRBD1	TRBJ1-1	many	TGCGCCAGCAGCCAGCTGGGACAGAGGAACACTGAAGCTTTCTTT	CASSQLGQRNTEAFF
TRBV6-1	-	TRBJ2-7	many	TGTGCCAGCAGCGAACGTGGCTTTAGCTACGAGCAGTACTTC	CASSERGFSYEQYF
TRBV5-6	-	TRBJ2-3	-	TGTGCCAGCAGCCTTGGACTTACAGCACAGGATACGCAGTATTTT	CASSLGLTAQDTQYF